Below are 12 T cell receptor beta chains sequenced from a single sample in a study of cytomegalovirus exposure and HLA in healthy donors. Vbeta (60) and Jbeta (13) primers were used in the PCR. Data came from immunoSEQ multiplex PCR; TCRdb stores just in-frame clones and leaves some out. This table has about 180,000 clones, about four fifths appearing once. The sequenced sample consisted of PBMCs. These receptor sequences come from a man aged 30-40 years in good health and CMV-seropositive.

The CDR3 region is CAISDQRGAYEQYF. The CDR3 region has the DNA TGTGCCATCAGTGACCAGCGGGGGGCCTACGAGCAGTACTTC. This chain connects TRBV10-3 to TRBJ2-7; the match to TRBD2 covers 9 bases. This CDR3 is 14 amino acids long. Trimming at V came to 3 bases and at J to 2 bases, leaving 2 bases not matched to a gene. Germline lookup yields CDR1 ENHRY and CDR2 SYGVKD.

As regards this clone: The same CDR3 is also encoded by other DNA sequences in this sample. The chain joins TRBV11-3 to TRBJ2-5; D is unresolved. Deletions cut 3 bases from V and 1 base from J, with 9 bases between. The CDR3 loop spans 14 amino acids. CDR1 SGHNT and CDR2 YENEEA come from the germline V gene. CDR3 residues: CASSLGRSQETQYF. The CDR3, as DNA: TGTGCCAGCAGCTTGGGCAGAAGCCAAGAGACCCAGTACTTC. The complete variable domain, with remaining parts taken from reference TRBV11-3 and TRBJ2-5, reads EAGVVQSPRYKIIEKKQPVAFWCNPISGHNTLYWYLQNLGQGPELLIRYENEEAVDDSQLPKDRFSAERLKGVDSTLKIQPAELGDSAVYLCASSLGRSQETQYFGPGTRLLVL.

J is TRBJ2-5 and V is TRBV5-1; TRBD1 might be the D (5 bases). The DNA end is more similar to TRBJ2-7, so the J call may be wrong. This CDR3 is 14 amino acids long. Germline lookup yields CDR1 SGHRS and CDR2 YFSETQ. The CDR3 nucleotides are TGCGCCAGCAGCTTGGCCAGGGAATACTACGAGCAGTACTTC. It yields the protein CASSLAREYYEQYF.

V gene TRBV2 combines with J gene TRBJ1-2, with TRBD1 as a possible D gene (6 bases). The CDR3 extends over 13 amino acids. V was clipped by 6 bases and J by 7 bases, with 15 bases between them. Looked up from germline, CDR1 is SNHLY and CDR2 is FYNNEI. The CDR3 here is CASRTGPQGGYTF. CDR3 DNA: TGTGCCAGCAGGACAGGCCCTCAGGGTGGCTACACCTTC. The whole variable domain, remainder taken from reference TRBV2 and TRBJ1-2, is EPEVTQTPSHQVTQMGQEVILRCVPISNHLYFYWYRQILGQKVEFLVSFYNNEISEKSEIFDDQFSVERPDGSNFTLKIRSTKLEDSAMYFCASRTGPQGGYTFGSGTRLTVV.

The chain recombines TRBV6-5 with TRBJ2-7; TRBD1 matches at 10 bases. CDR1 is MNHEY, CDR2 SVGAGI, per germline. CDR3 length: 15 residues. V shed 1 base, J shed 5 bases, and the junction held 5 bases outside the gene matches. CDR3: CASSYFVGTGDEQYF. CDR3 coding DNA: TGTGCCAGCAGTTACTTCGTGGGGACAGGGGACGAGCAGTACTTC.

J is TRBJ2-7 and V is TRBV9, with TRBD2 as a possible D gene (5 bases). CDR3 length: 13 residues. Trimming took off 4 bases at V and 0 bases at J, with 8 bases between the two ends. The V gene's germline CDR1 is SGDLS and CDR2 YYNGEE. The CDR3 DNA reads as TGTGCCAGCAGCCCGGGAACCTCCTACGAGCAGTACTTC. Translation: CASSPGTSYEQYF.

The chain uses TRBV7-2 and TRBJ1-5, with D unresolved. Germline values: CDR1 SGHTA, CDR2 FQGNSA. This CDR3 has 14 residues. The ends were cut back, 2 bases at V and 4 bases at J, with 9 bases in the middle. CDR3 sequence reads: CASSLHSANQPQHF. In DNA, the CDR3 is TGTGCCAGCAGCTTACATTCCGCGAATCAGCCCCAGCATTTT.

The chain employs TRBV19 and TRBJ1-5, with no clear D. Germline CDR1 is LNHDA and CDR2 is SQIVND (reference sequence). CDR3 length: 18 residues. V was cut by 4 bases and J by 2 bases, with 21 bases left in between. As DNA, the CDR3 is TGTGCCAGTAGTACCCCGAACATGCAAGGGAGGGGCAATCAGCCCCAGCATTTT. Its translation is CASSTPNMQGRGNQPQHF. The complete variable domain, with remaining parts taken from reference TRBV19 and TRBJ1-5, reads DGGITQSPKYLFRKEGQNVTLSCEQNLNHDAMYWYRQDPGQGLRLIYYSQIVNDFQKGDIAEGYSVSREKKESFPLTVTSAQKNPTAFYLCASSTPNMQGRGNQPQHFGDGTRLSIL.

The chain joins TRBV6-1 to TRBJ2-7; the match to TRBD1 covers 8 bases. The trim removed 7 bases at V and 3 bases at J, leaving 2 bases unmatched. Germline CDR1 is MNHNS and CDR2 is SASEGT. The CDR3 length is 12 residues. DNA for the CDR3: TGTGCCAGCAAGGACAGGGACTACGAGCAGTACTTC. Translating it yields CASKDRDYEQYF.

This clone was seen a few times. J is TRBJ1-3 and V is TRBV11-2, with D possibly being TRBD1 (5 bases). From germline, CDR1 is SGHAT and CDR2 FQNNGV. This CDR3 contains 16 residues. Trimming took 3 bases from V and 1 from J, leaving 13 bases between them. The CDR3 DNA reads TGTGCCAGCAGCTTGGGTACAGGTCTGTCTGGAAACACCATATATTTT. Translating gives CASSLGTGLSGNTIYF.

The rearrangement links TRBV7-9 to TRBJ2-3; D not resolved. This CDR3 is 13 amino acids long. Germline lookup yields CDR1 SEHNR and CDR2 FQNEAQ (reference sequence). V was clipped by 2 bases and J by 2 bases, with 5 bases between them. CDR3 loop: CASSLSTTDTQYF. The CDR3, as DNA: TGTGCCAGCAGCTTATCTACCACAGATACGCAGTATTTT.

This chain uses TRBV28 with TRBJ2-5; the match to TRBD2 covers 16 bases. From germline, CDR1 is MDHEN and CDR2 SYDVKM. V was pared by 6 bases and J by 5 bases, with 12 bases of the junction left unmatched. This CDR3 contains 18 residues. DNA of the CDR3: TGTGCCAGCAGCCTAGGGACTAGCGGGAGGGCCTTTTCCGAGACCCAGTACTTC. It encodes CASSLGTSGRAFSETQYF.